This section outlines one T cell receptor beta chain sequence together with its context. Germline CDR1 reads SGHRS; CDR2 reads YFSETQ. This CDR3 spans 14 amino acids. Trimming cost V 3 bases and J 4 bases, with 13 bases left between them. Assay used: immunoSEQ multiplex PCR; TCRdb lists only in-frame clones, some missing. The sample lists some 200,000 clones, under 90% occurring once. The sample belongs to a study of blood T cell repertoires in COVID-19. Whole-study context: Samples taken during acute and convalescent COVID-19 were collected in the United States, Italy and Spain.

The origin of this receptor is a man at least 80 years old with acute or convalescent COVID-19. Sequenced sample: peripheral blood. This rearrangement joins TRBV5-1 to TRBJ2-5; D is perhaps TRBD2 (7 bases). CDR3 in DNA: TGCGCCAGCAGCTCAACGGGGGGCGGAGAGACCCAGTACTTC. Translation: CASSSTGGGETQYF.